This T cell receptor (beta chain) was obtained from a study of T-cell memory formation after mild COVID-19. TCR alpha and TCR beta cDNA libraries with sample barcodes and UMIs came from 5'RACE using constant-segment primers. TCRdb ran MiXCR on the 5' RACE reads and lists one entry per CDR3 protein. The table shows about 270,000 distinct CDR3 sequences, with about a sixth occurring only once. A remark on this clonotype: The antigen remains unidentified.

Study-wide results and limits: Day 15 to 85 contracting clones showed balanced CD4/CD8; day 15 to 37 expanders favored CD4+.

With V trimmed by 4 bases and J by 1 base, 1 base remained unmatched. The CDR3 runs 13 residues. Germline loops: CDR1 SNHLY, CDR2 FYNNEI. The TCR was taken from a man younger than 35 who had mild COVID-19 (a few samples of this study predate the infection). Cell type and time point are not known. Specimen: PBMCs or a T cell subset sorted from them (not recorded which). This chain connects TRBV2 to TRBJ2-7; TRBD2 aligns across 7 bases. CDR3: CASSVGGSYEQYF. For the CDR3, the DNA is TGTGCCAGCAGTGTCGGGGGGTCCTACGAGCAGTACTTC.